This T cell receptor (beta chain) was profiled in a study of blood T cells in healthy people across ages. For this clonotype: Its antigen is as yet unknown.

Then a second PCR, running roughly 7 to 11 cycles, was carried out with a sample-barcoded 5' primer and a J-beta primer mix. The yield of each sample was at least 2.5 million CDR3-containing paired-end reads. From the 5' RACE reads, TCRdb called clonotypes with MiXCR, one entry per CDR3 protein. The sample carries some 1.5 million distinct CDR3 sequences, around 40% recorded once. Each donor supplied approximately 10 milliliters of peripheral blood. Study-level findings and limits: Total diversity from one million sequenced T cells was likely underestimated. Older age went with lower TCR beta diversity per million T cells, in a roughly linear way.

The source of this sequence is a woman aged 18-30 years in good health. The sequenced sample consisted of blood.

The CDR3 region has the DNA TGTGCCAGCAGCTTAGAGGCGGCTTCACCCCTCCACTTT. The encoded protein is CASSLEAASPLHF. The gene calls are TRBV7-2 and TRBJ1-6; D ambiguous. CDR1 is SGHTA, CDR2 FQGNSA, per germline. The V and J ends lost 1 base and 9 bases respectively, with 7 bases between them. The CDR3 contains 13 residues.